The clone carrying this T cell receptor (beta chain) was detected a few times. This sample was included in a study of blood T cells in healthy people across ages. A J-beta primer mix and a sample-barcoded 5' primer were used in a second PCR of about 6 to 12 cycles. In TCRdb, the 5' RACE reads were re-called with MiXCR into one record per CDR3 protein. The data show some 1.5 million distinct CDR3 sequences, 25% to 30% seen once. Germline CDR1 is SGHRS and CDR2 is YFSETQ. The CDR3 runs 15 residues. The V end was cut by 0 bases, the J end by 5 bases, with 14 bases between. This TCR was recovered from a woman under 40 in good health. J is TRBJ2-5 and V is TRBV5-1, with D perhaps TRBD1 or TRBD2 (5 bases each). Material: blood. CDR3 loop: CASSLGIGARETQYF. CDR3 nucleotides: TGCGCCAGCAGCTTGGGGATCGGGGCGCGGGAGACCCAGTACTTC.